This T cell receptor beta chain was captured by sequencing in a study of T cells in Graves' hyperthyroidism and ophthalmopathy. Study conclusions and caveats: The model predicted ophthalmopathy a median approximately 6.3 months before onset. Among thyroid clonotypes expanded above 0.001, most also appeared in blood. A model of 13 V-J features distinguished ophthalmopathy from stable hyperthyroidism.

Authors of the study amplified TCR beta CDR3 regions from RNA transcripts. The HTBI primer set served for first-round RT-PCR of the TCR CDR3. MiXCR, applied by TCRdb to the multiplex PCR reads, yields one record per CDR3 protein. The sample gives about 640,000 distinct CDR3 sequences, just under 45% of which show up once; more than 7% is in the top ten. A note on this clonotype: The antigen is undetermined.

V lost 6 bases to trimming and J lost 7 bases, with 16 bases between them. Germline V gene lookup returns CDR1 LNHDA and CDR2 SQIVND (reference sequence). The CDR3 loop spans 13 amino acids. The sequenced sample was peripheral blood or thyroid tissue (not recorded which). The V call is TRBV19, the J call TRBJ2-7; tentatively, D is TRBD1 (6 bases). The source of this sequence is an adult man with Graves' disease, either hyperthyroidism or ophthalmopathy (not recorded which). Here the CDR3 DNA reads TGTGCCAGTAGCACAGGGTGGGCTAATGAGCAGTACTTC. This gives the protein CASSTGWANEQYF.